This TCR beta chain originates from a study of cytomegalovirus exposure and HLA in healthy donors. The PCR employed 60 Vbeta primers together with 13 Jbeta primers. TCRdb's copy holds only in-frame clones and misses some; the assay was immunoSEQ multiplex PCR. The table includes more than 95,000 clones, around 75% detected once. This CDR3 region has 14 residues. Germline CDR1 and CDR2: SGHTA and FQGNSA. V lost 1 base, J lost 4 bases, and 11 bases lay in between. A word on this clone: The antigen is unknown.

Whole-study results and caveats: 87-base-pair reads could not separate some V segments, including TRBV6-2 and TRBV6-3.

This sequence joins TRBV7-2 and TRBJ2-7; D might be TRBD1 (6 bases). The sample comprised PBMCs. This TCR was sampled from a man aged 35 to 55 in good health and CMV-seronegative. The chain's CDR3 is CASSLDRAKYEQYF. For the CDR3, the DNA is TGTGCCAGCAGCTTAGACAGGGCCAAATACGAGCAGTACTTC.